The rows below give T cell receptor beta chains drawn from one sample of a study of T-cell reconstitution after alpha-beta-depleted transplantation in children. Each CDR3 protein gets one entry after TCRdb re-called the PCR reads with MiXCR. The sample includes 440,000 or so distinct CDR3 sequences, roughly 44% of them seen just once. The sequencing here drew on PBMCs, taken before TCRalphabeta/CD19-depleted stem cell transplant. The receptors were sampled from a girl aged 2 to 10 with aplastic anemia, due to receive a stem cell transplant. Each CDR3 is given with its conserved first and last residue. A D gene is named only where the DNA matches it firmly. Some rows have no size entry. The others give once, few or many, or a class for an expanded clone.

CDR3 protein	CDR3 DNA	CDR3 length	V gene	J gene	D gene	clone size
CASSQAYAGTGRRETQYF	TGTGCCAGCAGCCAAGCCTACGCCGGGACAGGGAGGAGGGAGACCCAGTACTTC	18	TRBV3-1	TRBJ2-5	TRBD1	-
CASSQVGRAGSGANVLTF	TGTGCCAGCAGTCAGGTGGGCAGGGCGGGCTCTGGGGCCAACGTCCTGACTTTC	18	TRBV12-3/TRBV12-4	TRBJ2-6	-	-
CATSRDPGTYNEQFF	TGTGCCACCAGCAGAGATCCCGGGACGTACAATGAGCAGTTCTTC	15	TRBV15	TRBJ2-1	-	-
CASSPLLAADGPGELFF	TGTGCCAGCAGCCCGCTGCTAGCGGCGGATGGGCCCGGGGAGCTGTTTTTT	17	TRBV4-2	TRBJ2-2	TRBD2	-
CASSHSTPRGNTIYF	TGTGCCAGCAGTCACTCCACTCCACGCGGAAACACCATATATTTT	15	TRBV6-5	TRBJ1-3	-	-
CASSLAGRGTGMRDQPQHF	TGTGCCAGCAGCTTAGCGGGAAGGGGTACGGGGATGAGGGATCAGCCCCAGCATTTT	19	TRBV7-8	TRBJ1-5	-	many
CASSLRRVRGGEQFF	TGTGCCAGCAGCTTACGTAGGGTTCGGGGGGGTGAGCAGTTCTTC	15	TRBV7-2	TRBJ2-1	TRBD2	few
CSVEVGLPEQFF	TGCAGCGTTGAGGTGGGACTCCCAGAGCAGTTCTTC	12	TRBV29-1	TRBJ2-1	-	-
CASSQDIQISATYEQYF	TGTGCCAGCAGCCAAGACATCCAGATTTCGGCCACCTACGAGCAGTACTTC	17	TRBV3-1	TRBJ2-7	-	-
CASSPGVFSYEQYF	TGCGCCAGCAGCCCTGGGGTTTTCTCCTACGAGCAGTACTTC	14	TRBV5-1	TRBJ2-7	-	few
CASSFRAPNEKLFF	TGCGCCAGCAGCTTCCGGGCCCCTAATGAAAAACTGTTTTTT	14	TRBV5-1	TRBJ1-4	-	-
CASSFGLNNEQFF	TGTGCCAGCAGCTTCGGACTAAACAATGAGCAGTTCTTC	13	TRBV7-6	TRBJ2-1	-	-
CASSPIAGVGNIQYF	TGTGCCAGCAGTCCCATAGCGGGAGTCGGGAACATTCAGTACTTC	15	TRBV28	TRBJ2-4	TRBD2	-